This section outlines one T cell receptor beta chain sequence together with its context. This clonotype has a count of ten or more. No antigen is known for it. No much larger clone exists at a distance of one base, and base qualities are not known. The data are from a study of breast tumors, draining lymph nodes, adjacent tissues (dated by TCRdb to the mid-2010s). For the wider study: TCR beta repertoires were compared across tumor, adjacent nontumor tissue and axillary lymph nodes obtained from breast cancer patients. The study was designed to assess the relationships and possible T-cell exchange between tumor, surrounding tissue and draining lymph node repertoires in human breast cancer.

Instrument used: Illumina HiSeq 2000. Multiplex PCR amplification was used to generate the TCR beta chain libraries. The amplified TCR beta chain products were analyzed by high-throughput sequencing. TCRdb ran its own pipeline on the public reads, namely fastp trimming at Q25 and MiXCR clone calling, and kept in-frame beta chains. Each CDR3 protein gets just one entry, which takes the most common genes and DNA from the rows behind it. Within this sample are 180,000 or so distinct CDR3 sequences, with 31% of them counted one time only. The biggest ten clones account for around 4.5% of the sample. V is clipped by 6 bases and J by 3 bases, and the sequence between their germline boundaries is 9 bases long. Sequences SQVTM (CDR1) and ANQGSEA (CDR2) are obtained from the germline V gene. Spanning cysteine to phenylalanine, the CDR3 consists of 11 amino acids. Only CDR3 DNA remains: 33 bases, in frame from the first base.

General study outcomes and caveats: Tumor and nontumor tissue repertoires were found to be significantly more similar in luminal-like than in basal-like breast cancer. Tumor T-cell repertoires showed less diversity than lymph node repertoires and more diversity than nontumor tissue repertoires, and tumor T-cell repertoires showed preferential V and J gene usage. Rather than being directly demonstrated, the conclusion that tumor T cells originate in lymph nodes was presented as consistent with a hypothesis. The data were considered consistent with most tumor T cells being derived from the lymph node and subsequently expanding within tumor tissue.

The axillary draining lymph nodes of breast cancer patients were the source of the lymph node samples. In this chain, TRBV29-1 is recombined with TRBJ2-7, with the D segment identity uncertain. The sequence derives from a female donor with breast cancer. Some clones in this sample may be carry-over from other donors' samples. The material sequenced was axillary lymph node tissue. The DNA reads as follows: TGCAGCGTAGCTGGGGACTACGAGCAGTACTTC. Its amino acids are CSVAGDYEQYF.